The rows below give T cell receptor beta chains drawn from one sample of a study of blood T cell repertoires in COVID-19. Profiling relied on immunoSEQ multiplex PCR, and the TCRdb table lists in-frame clones only, not all of them. The sample lists approximately 92,000 clones, over 70% occurring once. Sequenced material: peripheral blood. The source is a man in his sixties with acute or convalescent COVID-19. CDR3s include the opening cysteine and the closing phenylalanine or tryptophan. The D gene is left open where the match is weak. Only part of the rows carry a size: once, few, many, or a class if the clone is expanded.

>-|TRBV7-8|-|TRBJ2-1
CASSKESQFYNEQFF
TGTGCCAGCAGCAAAGAAAGTCAGTTTTACAATGAGCAGTTCTTC
>TRBD1|TRBV30|-|TRBJ1-2
CAWSVGGGYTF
TGTGCCTGGAGTGTAGGGGGCGGCTACACCTTC
>-|TRBV7-6|-|TRBJ2-1
CASSLQGGNEQFF
TGTGCCAGCAGCTTGCAGGGCGGAAATGAGCAGTTCTTC
>-|TRBV6-6|-|TRBJ1-3
CASSSVGVTGNTIYF
TGTGCCAGCAGTTCTGTAGGGGTAACTGGAAACACCATATATTTT
>TRBD2|TRBV19|-|TRBJ2-1
CASSIASGSSYNEQFF
TGTGCCAGTAGTATCGCGAGCGGGAGCTCCTACAATGAGCAGTTCTTC
>-|TRBV5-6|-|TRBJ2-2
CASSSVVTGELFF
TGTGCCAGCAGCTCCGTAGTAACCGGGGAGCTGTTTTTT
>TRBD1|TRBV10-3|-|TRBJ2-3
CAISPQGDTQYF
TGTGCCATCAGCCCACAGGGGGATACGCAGTATTTT
>TRBD1|TRBV28|few|TRBJ1-4
CASQGQGEKLFF
TGTGCCTCACAGGGACAGGGTGAAAAACTGTTTTTT
>-|TRBV7-8|once|TRBJ2-1
CASSLAGGAYNEQFF
TGTGCCAGCAGCTTAGCAGGAGGGGCCTACAATGAGCAGTTCTTC
>TRBD1|TRBV7-3|-|TRBJ2-1
CASSLGTGGSEQFF
TGTGCCAGCAGCTTAGGGACAGGGGGCTCTGAGCAGTTCTTC
>TRBD1|TRBV9|-|TRBJ1-4
CASSGRTGSNEKLFF
TGTGCCAGCAGCGGACGGACAGGTTCTAATGAAAAACTGTTTTTT
>TRBD2|TRBV15|-|TRBJ2-2
CATSRDSLAGGFGELFF
TGTGCCACCAGCAGAGATAGCTTGGCGGGAGGGTTCGGGGAGCTGTTTTTT
>-|TRBV6-6|-|TRBJ1-1
CASSLRGKNTEAFF
TGTGCCAGCAGTTTAAGGGGCAAGAACACTGAAGCTTTCTTT
>TRBD1|TRBV3-1/TRBV3-2|-|TRBJ1-2
CASSHSTGGGYGYTF
TGTGCCAGCAGCCACTCCACAGGGGGAGGCTATGGCTACACCTTC
>-|TRBV7-9|-|TRBJ2-1
CASRPTGSHNEQFF
TGTGCCAGCAGGCCGACGGGATCCCACAATGAGCAGTTCTTC
>-|TRBV28|-|TRBJ1-2
CASSLSGLYGYTF
TGTGCCAGCAGTTTGTCAGGGCTTTATGGCTACACCTTC
>-|TRBV5-4|-|TRBJ1-1
CASSTAGRGWEAFF
TGTGCCAGCAGCACTGCGGGGCGTGGGTGGGAAGCTTTCTTT
>-|TRBV27|-|TRBJ1-5
CASSLSGNQPQHF
TGTGCCAGCAGTTTAAGCGGTAATCAGCCCCAGCATTTT
>TRBD1|TRBV7-9|-|TRBJ1-1
CASSLGQGANTEAFF
TGTGCCAGCAGCTTAGGGCAGGGGGCGAACACTGAAGCTTTCTTT
>TRBD1|TRBV11-3|-|TRBJ2-5
CASSFPDRGRKETQYF
TGTGCCAGCAGCTTCCCGGACAGGGGGCGTAAAGAGACCCAGTACTTC